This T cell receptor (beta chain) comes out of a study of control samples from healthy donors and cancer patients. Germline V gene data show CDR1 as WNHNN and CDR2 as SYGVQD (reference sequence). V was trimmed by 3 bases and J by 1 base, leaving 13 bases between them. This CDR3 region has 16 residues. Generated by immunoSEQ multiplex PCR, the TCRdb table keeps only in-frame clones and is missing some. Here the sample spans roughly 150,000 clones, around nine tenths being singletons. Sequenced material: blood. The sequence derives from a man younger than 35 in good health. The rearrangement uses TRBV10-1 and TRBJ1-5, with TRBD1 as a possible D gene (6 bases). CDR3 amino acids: CASSEKRQVSNQPQHF. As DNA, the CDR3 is TGCGCCAGCAGTGAAAAGAGACAGGTAAGCAATCAGCCCCAGCATTTT.